Below, 30 T cell receptor beta chains from the same sample are listed, as sequenced in a study of radiotherapy plus CTLA-4 blockade in lung cancer. Profiled with immunoSEQ multiplex PCR; TCRdb holds only in-frame clones, not every one. The top ten clones hold 8.5% to 14% of a sample with roughly 50,000 clones, roughly four fifths of them seen once. The material was peripheral blood, obtained from a patient treated with radiotherapy plus ipilimumab. The source of these receptors is a human donor with non-small cell lung cancer who had stable disease on radiotherapy plus ipilimumab.

This clone was observed a few times. The chain recombines TRBV9 with TRBJ2-7; possibly TRBD2 for D (5 bases). The germline V and J ends were trimmed by 4 bases and 1 base, with 24 bases remaining between them. The CDR3 covers 18 residues. Germline V gene lookup returns CDR1 SGDLS and CDR2 YYNGEE. For the CDR3, the DNA is TGTGCCAGCAGCCCCCGTGAGACGGGCAGCCGGGGATCCTACGAGCAGTACTTC. It encodes CASSPRETGSRGSYEQYF.

By sample fraction, this clone is medium-sized. The J gene is TRBJ1-2, the V gene TRBV6-1, with D unclear. The CDR3 is made up of 12 amino acids. The ends were cut back, 1 base at V and 9 bases at J, with 9 bases in the middle. Germline CDR1 MNHNS, CDR2 SASEGT. CDR3 bases: TGTGCCAGCAGTGAAGTTGCAGTCCGCTACACCTTC. Translating it yields CASSEVAVRYTF.

The chain joins TRBV7-9 to TRBJ1-1, with D perhaps matching TRBD1 (6 bases). This CDR3 region has 14 residues. Trimming removed 5 bases from V and 0 bases from J, with 10 bases in between. The germline V gene has CDR1 SEHNR and CDR2 FQNEAQ (reference sequence). CDR3 nucleotide sequence: TGTGCCAGCAGCCGGGGGCGGTTGAACACTGAAGCTTTCTTT. Translation: CASSRGRLNTEAFF.

The chain carries TRBV5-1 and TRBJ1-1; D remains unclear. The germline V and J ends were trimmed by 0 bases and 1 base, with 7 bases remaining between them. CDR3 length equals 14 residues. Germline assignment: CDR1 SGHRS and CDR2 YFSETQ. The CDR3 bases are TGCGCCAGCAGCTTGGGGGAGGGGAACACTGAAGCTTTCTTT. It yields the protein CASSLGEGNTEAFF.

The J gene is TRBJ2-7, the V gene TRBV28; TRBD2 is a possible D gene (5 bases). Germline V gives CDR1 MDHEN, CDR2 SYDVKM. Deletions cut 2 bases from V and 3 bases from J, with 5 bases between. The CDR3 extends over 12 amino acids. CDR3 DNA: TGTGCCAGCAGTTTACGGGGCTACGAGCAGTACGTC. Translating it yields CASSLRGYEQYV.

This sequence joins TRBV5-4 and TRBJ1-1; tentative D call: TRBD1 (5 bases). V was pared by 0 bases and J by 7 bases, with 10 bases between. Germline V gene data show CDR1 as SGHNT and CDR2 as YYREEE (reference sequence). This CDR3 contains 13 residues. In DNA, the CDR3 is TGTGCCAGCAGCTTGGCTGGGGACGGTGAAGCTTTCTTT. Translating gives CASSLAGDGEAFF.

This clone was counted once. J is TRBJ2-5 and V is TRBV18, with TRBD1 matching over 9 bases. CDR3 length: 14 residues. Germline V CDR1 and CDR2: KGHSH, LQKENI. V shed 3 bases, J shed 4 bases, and the junction held 3 bases outside the gene matches. The CDR3 loop reads CASSPGQGPETQYF. The CDR3 DNA reads TGTGCCAGCTCACCGGGACAGGGTCCAGAGACCCAGTACTTC. The variable domain in full, with the rest retrieved from reference TRBV18 and TRBJ2-5, is NAGVMQNPRHLVRRRGQEARLRCSPMKGHSHVYWYRQLPEEGLKFMVYLQKENIIDESGMPKERFSAEFPKEGPSILRIQQVVRGDSAAYFCASSPGQGPETQYFGPGTRLLVL.

The chain links TRBV7-9 to TRBJ1-6; the match to TRBD1 covers 10 bases. Trimming cost V 4 bases and J 8 bases; bases outside gene matches: 2. This CDR3 has 14 amino acids. The germline CDR1 and CDR2 sequences are SEHNR and FQNEAQ (reference sequence). DNA for the CDR3: TGTGCCAGCAGCTGGGACAGGGGTGATTCACCCCTCCACTTT. Its protein product is CASSWDRGDSPLHF.

The table lists this clone with a few counts. V gene TRBV6-1 combines with J gene TRBJ1-1; D call uncertain. CDR3 length: 12 residues. From germline, CDR1 is MNHNS and CDR2 SASEGT. The V end was cut by 4 bases, the J end by 2 bases, with 5 bases between. CDR3: CASSVSNTEAFF. The DNA of the CDR3 is TGTGCCAGCAGTGTCAGTAACACTGAAGCTTTCTTT.

V gene TRBV7-9 combines with J gene TRBJ2-5, with 13 positions matching TRBD2. CDR3 size: 18 residues. The germline CDR1 and CDR2 sequences are SEHNR and FQNEAQ (reference sequence). V gave up 5 bases and J gave up 2 bases; unmatched junction bases: 11. The CDR3 loop is CASSLLLRLAGGQETQYF. The CDR3 nucleotides read TGTGCCAGCAGCCTGCTTCTAAGACTAGCGGGGGGTCAAGAGACCCAGTACTTC.

The V gene is TRBV5-1, the J gene TRBJ2-1; a possible D gene is TRBD1 (6 bases). The germline V and J ends were trimmed by 2 bases and 4 bases, with 13 bases remaining between them. The CDR3 has 15 amino acids. Germline-derived CDR1 and CDR2 are SGHRS and YFSETQ. The CDR3, as DNA: TGCGCCAGCAGCTTCAGGGGTTATGGGTACAATGAGCAGTTCTTC. Its translation: CASSFRGYGYNEQFF.

This chain links TRBV28 with TRBJ1-3, with a possible D match to TRBD1 (6 bases). The CDR3 consists of 13 residues. V shed 3 bases and J shed 5 bases, with 8 bases lying between them. The germline V gene encodes CDR1 MDHEN and CDR2 SYDVKM. The CDR3 DNA is TGTGCCAGCAGTTTCAGGGGAAGAAACACCATATATTTT. The encoded protein is CASSFRGRNTIYF.

V usage is TRBV25-1 and J usage is TRBJ2-5; D tentatively fits TRBD1 or TRBD2 (6 bases each). This CDR3 contains 13 residues. Germline V lookup: CDR1 MGHDK, CDR2 SYGVNS. V was clipped by 8 bases and J by 4 bases, with 14 bases between them. The CDR3 spells CASGSEGVETQYF. Written as DNA, the CDR3 is TGTGCCAGCGGCTCGGAGGGGGTAGAGACCCAGTACTTC.

The V and J genes are TRBV7-2 and TRBJ1-2, with 7 positions matching TRBD1. The trim removed 5 bases at V and 4 bases at J, leaving 4 bases unmatched. The length of the CDR3 is 13 residues. Germline V CDR1 and CDR2: SGHTA, FQGNSA. The CDR3 sequence: CASSPGTVYGYTF. In DNA form, the CDR3 reads TGTGCCAGCAGCCCAGGGACAGTCTATGGCTACACCTTC.

This sequence joins TRBV6-6 and TRBJ2-7; D call uncertain. CDR1 is MNHNY, CDR2 SVGAGI, per germline (reference sequence). The CDR3 is made up of 14 amino acids. The V end was cut by 0 bases, the J end by 5 bases, with 11 bases between. The DNA for the CDR3 is TGTGCCAGCAGTTACTCTACCGTTGGCGACGAGCAGTACTTC. Protein: CASSYSTVGDEQYF.

The chain employs TRBV19 and TRBJ1-2; no reliable D call. Trimming cost V 7 bases and J 4 bases, with 10 bases left between them. The CDR3 contains 12 residues. Germline V gene lookup returns CDR1 LNHDA and CDR2 SQIVND (reference sequence). CDR3 sequence: CASKGTGYGYTF. The DNA for the CDR3 is TGTGCCAGTAAGGGTACGGGCTATGGCTACACCTTC.

This clone was recorded a few times. The rearrangement links TRBV27 to TRBJ1-3; D remains ambiguous. The CDR3 sequence is 15 residues long. Germline loops: CDR1 MNHEY, CDR2 SMNVEV (reference sequence). Trimming stripped 5 bases from V and 0 bases from J, with 11 bases between. The CDR3 region has the DNA TGTGCCAGCAGTGCAACGGGATTCTCTGGAAACACCATATATTTT. This sequence encodes CASSATGFSGNTIYF.

This chain uses TRBV6-5 with TRBJ2-7; weak D call: TRBD1 (5 bases). CDR3 length: 13 residues. Trimming left V 2 bases short and J 1 base short, with 6 bases between. Germline assignment: CDR1 MNHEY and CDR2 SVGAGI. The CDR3 sequence is CASSYRQSYEQYF. CDR3 nucleotides: TGTGCCAGCAGTTACCGACAGTCCTACGAGCAGTACTTC.

This chain uses TRBV11-2 with TRBJ1-5; no definite D call. Germline CDR1 and CDR2: SGHAT and FQNNGV. The CDR3 has 13 amino acids. V lost 0 bases and J lost 7, with 7 bases in between. CDR3 amino acids: CASSLETNQPQHF. The CDR3 coding sequence is TGTGCCAGCAGCTTAGAGACAAACCAGCCCCAGCATTTT.

In its sample, this clone was seen a few times. V and J are TRBV6-1 and TRBJ2-3; 7 bases line up with TRBD1. V lost 6 bases, J lost 4 bases, and 10 bases stayed unmatched. CDR3 length equals 15 residues. Germline values: CDR1 MNHNS, CDR2 SASEGT. CDR3 protein: CASRRGKGGADTQYF. DNA of the CDR3: TGTGCCAGCAGAAGGGGAAAAGGGGGCGCAGATACGCAGTATTTT.

The chain carries TRBV6-5 and TRBJ1-5, with TRBD1 matching over 9 bases. The germline gives CDR1 MNHEY, CDR2 SVGAGI. This CDR3 has 15 residues. The V and J ends lost 6 bases and 1 base, in that order; junction bases with no gene match: 4. CDR3 sequence: CASSWTGESNQPQHF. CDR3 nucleotide sequence: TGTGCCAGCAGCTGGACAGGGGAAAGCAATCAGCCCCAGCATTTT.

The chain recombines TRBV7-9 with TRBJ1-1; D call uncertain. Trimming pared 5 bases from V and 9 bases from J, leaving 16 bases between. The CDR3 is 13 amino acids. Germline lookup yields CDR1 SEHNR and CDR2 FQNEAQ (reference sequence). The CDR3: CASSPSGPTQAFF. CDR3 bases: TGTGCCAGCAGCCCCTCGGGTCCGACACAAGCTTTCTTT.

This sequence joins TRBV5-1 and TRBJ2-1; 9 bases align to TRBD2. There are 15 residues in the CDR3. Germline values: CDR1 SGHRS, CDR2 YFSETQ. Trimming took 1 base from V and 7 from J; bases not matched to a gene: 6. The CDR3 spells CASSLSPAGGNEQFF. CDR3 bases: TGCGCCAGCAGCTTGAGTCCAGCGGGGGGAAATGAGCAGTTCTTC.

The chain recombines TRBV12-1 with TRBJ1-1. TRBV12-1 is a pseudogene locus. CDR3 length: 19 amino acids. The CDR3 spells CASRYMRGSDLGRDTEAFF. CDR3 DNA sequence: TGTGCCAGCAGGTATATGAGGGGCTCCGACTTGGGGAGGGACACTGAAGCTTTCTTT.

The chain recombines TRBV11-2 with TRBJ2-3, with D uncertain. The germline V gene has CDR1 SGHAT and CDR2 FQNNGV. Trimming took off 3 bases at V and 2 bases at J, with 12 bases between the two ends. The CDR3 has 15 residues. Here the CDR3 reads CASSLSHYTTDTQYF. CDR3 DNA sequence: TGTGCCAGCAGCTTGTCACACTACACCACAGATACGCAGTATTTT.

This clone was counted once. The chain links TRBV19 to TRBJ1-2; 7 bases map to TRBD1. After removal of 7 bases from V and 4 bases from J, the junction contained 6 bases not matched to a gene. In germline, CDR1 is LNHDA, CDR2 SQIVND (reference sequence). This CDR3 has 13 amino acids. CDR3 in DNA: TGTGCCAGTAACCAGGACAGGCGCTATGGCTACACCTTC. Amino acid sequence: CASNQDRRYGYTF.

This rearrangement joins TRBV19 to TRBJ2-7; D not certain. Per the germline V gene, CDR1 is LNHDA and CDR2 is SQIVND (reference sequence). Trimming pared 6 bases from V and 0 bases from J, leaving 21 bases between. The CDR3 is 17 amino acids. In DNA, the CDR3 is TGTGCCAGTAGAATAAATAGGGTGGGCCTTAGCTCCTACGAGCAGTACGTC. This encodes CASRINRVGLSSYEQYV.

The chain recombines TRBV5-3 with TRBJ2-4; 7 bases are shared with TRBD1. TRBV5-3 is known as an ORF, though its function is uncertain. Trimming at V came to 8 bases and at J to 4 bases, leaving 9 bases not matched to a gene. This CDR3 comprises 14 residues. CDR3 region: CASSPGTEKNIQYF. The CDR3 DNA reads as TGTGCCAGCAGCCCCGGGACAGAAAAAAACATTCAGTACTTC.

The chain carries TRBV11-2 and TRBJ1-2; D unresolved. CDR3 length equals 15 residues. The germline V and J ends were trimmed by 4 bases and 0 bases, with 12 bases remaining between them. CDR1 SGHAT and CDR2 FQNNGV come from the germline V gene. The CDR3 is CASSSQAPANYGYTF. In DNA, the CDR3 is TGTGCCAGCAGCTCCCAGGCCCCGGCTAACTATGGCTACACCTTC.

The chain has TRBV6-5 and TRBJ1-2, with a possible D match to TRBD1 (5 bases). Germline V CDR1 and CDR2: MNHEY, SVGAGI. The length of the CDR3 is 13 residues. V was shortened by 2 bases and J by 5 bases, with 9 bases between the two germline ends. CDR3 loop: CASSYEDIYGYTF. CDR3 in DNA: TGTGCCAGCAGTTACGAGGACATATATGGCTACACCTTC.